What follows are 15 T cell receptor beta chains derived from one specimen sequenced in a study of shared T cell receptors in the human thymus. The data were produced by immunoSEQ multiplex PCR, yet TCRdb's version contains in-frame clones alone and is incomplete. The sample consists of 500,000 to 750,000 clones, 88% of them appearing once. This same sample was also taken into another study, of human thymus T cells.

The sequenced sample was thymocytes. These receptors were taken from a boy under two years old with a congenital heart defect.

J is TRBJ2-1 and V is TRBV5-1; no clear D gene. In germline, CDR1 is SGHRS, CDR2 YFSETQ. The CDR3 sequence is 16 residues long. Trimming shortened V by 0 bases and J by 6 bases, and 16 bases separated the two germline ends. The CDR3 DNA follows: TGCGCCAGCAGCTTGGATAGGCCCTCCCGCGGCAATGAGCAGTTCTTC. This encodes CASSLDRPSRGNEQFF.

In DNA, the CDR3 is TGTGCCAGTAGTCCTAGGTTCCCTCCCACTACCGGGGAGCTGTTTTTT. Its translation: CASSPRFPPTTGELFF. The chain recombines TRBV19 with TRBJ2-2; D is ambiguous. The germline V gene encodes CDR1 LNHDA and CDR2 SQIVND (reference sequence). V was pared by 5 bases and J by 5 bases, with 18 bases between. The CDR3 length is 16 residues. Together with reference TRBV19 and TRBJ2-2, the CDR3 gives the full variable domain: DGGITQSPKYLFRKEGQNVTLSCEQNLNHDAMYWYRQDPGQGLRLIYYSQIVNDFQKGDIAEGYSVSREKKESFPLTVTSAQKNPTAFYLCASSPRFPPTTGELFFGEGSRLTVL.

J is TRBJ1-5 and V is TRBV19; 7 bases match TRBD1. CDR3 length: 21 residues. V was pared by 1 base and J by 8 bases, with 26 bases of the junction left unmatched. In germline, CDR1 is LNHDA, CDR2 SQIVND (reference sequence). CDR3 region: CASSIGLPSRQGLPFQKPQHF. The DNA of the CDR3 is TGTGCCAGTAGTATAGGACTCCCGTCTAGACAGGGCCTGCCTTTTCAAAAGCCCCAGCATTTT.

CDR3 sequence reads: CASSLTPTTGPNQPQHF. CDR3 DNA: TGCGCCAGCAGCCTCACCCCTACCACAGGTCCCAATCAGCCCCAGCATTTT. This chain joins TRBV4-1 and TRBJ1-5, with D maybe TRBD1 (5 bases). V was clipped by 4 bases and J by 3 bases, with 19 bases between them. Per the germline V gene, CDR1 is MGHRA and CDR2 is YSYEKL. CDR3 length: 17 amino acids.

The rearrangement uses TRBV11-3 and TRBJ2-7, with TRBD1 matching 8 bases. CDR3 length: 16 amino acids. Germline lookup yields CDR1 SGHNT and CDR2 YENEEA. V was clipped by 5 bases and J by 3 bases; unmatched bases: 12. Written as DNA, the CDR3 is TGTGCCAGCAGCCTCCGGGGAGGACAGGGATTCTACGAGCAGTACTTC. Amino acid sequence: CASSLRGGQGFYEQYF.

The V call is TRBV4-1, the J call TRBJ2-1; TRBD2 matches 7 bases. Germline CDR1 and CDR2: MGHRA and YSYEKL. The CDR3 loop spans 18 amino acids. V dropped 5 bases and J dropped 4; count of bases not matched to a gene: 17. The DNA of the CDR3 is TGCGCCAGCAGCACCATAGAACCCTCCGCGGGACTATACAATGAGCAGTTCTTC. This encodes CASSTIEPSAGLYNEQFF.

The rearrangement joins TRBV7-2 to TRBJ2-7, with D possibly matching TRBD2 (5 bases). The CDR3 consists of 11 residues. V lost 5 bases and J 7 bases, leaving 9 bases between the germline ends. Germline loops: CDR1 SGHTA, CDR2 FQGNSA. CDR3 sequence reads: CASSESGEQYF. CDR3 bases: TGTGCCAGCAGCGAGTCGGGGGAGCAGTACTTC.

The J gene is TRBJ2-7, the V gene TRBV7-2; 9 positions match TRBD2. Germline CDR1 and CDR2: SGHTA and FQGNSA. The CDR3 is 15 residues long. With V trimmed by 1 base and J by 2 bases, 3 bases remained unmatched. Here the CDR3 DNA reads TGTGCCAGCAGCTTAGGCGCTAGCGGGACCTACGAGCAGTACTTC. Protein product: CASSLGASGTYEQYF.

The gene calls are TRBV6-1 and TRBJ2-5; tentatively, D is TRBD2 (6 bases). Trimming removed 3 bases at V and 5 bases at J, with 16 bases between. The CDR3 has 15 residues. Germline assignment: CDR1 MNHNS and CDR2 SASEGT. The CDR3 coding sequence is TGTGCCAGCAGTGAGGGACTGGCGGTGATTGAGACCCAGTACTTC. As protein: CASSEGLAVIETQYF.

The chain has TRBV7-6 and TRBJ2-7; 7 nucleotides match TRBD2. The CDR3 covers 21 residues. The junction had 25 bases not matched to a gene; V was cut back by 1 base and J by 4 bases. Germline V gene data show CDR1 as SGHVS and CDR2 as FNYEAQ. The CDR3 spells CASSLGATRVGATGLVYEQYF. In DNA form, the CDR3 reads TGTGCCAGCAGCTTAGGAGCTACCCGCGTAGGGGCTACAGGACTAGTATACGAGCAGTACTTC.

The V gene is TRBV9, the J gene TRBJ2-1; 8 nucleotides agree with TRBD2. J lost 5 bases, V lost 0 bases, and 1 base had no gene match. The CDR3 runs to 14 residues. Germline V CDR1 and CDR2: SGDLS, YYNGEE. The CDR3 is CASSVVLADNEQFF. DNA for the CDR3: TGTGCCAGCAGCGTAGTACTAGCGGACAATGAGCAGTTCTTC. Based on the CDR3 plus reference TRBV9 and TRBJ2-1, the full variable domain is DSGVTQTPKHLITATGQRVTLRCSPRSGDLSVYWYQQSLDQGLQFLIQYYNGEERAKGNILERFSAQQFPDLHSELNLSSLELGDSALYFCASSVVLADNEQFFGPGTRLTVL.

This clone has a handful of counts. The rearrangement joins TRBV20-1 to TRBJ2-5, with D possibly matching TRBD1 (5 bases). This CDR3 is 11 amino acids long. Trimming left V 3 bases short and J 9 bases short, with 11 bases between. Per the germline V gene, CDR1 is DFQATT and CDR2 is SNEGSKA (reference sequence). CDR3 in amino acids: CSASRKGPQYF. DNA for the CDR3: TGCAGTGCTAGCCGTAAGGGGCCCCAGTACTTC.

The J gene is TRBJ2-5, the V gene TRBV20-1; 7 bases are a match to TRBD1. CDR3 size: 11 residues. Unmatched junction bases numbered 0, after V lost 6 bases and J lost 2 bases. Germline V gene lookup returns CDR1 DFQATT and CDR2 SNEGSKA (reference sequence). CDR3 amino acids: CSAGQQETQYF. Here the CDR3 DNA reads TGCAGTGCGGGACAGCAAGAGACCCAGTACTTC.

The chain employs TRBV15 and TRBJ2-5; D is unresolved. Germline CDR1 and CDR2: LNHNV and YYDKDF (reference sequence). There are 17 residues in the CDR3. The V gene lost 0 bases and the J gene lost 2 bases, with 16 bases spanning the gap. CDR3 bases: TGTGCCACCAGCAGAGATTCAGACTCCCCCCCGCAAGAGACCCAGTACTTC. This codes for CATSRDSDSPPQETQYF. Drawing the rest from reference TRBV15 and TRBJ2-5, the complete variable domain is DAMVIQNPRYQVTQFGKPVTLSCSQTLNHNVMYWYQQKSSQAPKLLFHYYDKDFNNEADTPDNFQSRRPNTSFCFLDIRSPGLGDTAMYLCATSRDSDSPPQETQYFGPGTRLLVL.

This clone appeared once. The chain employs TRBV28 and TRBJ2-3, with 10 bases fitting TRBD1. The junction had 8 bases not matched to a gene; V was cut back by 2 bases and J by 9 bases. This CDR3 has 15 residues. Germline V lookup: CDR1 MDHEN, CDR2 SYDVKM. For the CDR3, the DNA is TGTGCCAGCAGTTTAGGGGGGACAGGGGTCGGGACGCAGTATTTT. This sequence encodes CASSLGGTGVGTQYF.